A selection of T cell receptor beta chains follows, all from one sample in a study of blood T cell repertoires in COVID-19. The table came from immunoSEQ multiplex PCR; TCRdb's copy has only in-frame clones and leaves some out. The top ten clones hold around a sixth of a sample with under 85,000 clones, roughly three quarters of them seen once. The specimen sequenced was peripheral blood. The origin of the receptors is a man older than 75 with acute or convalescent COVID-19. Each CDR3 is given with its conserved first and last residue. The D gene is left open where the match is weak. The size field is filled for only some rows; it gives once, few, many or a size class.

size | J | D | V | DNA | CDR3
. | TRBJ1-6 | TRBD1 | TRBV7-2 | TGTGCCAGCAGCCTCACCCTACAGGGGGAAAATAATTCACCCCTCCACTTT | CASSLTLQGENNSPLHF
. | TRBJ2-3 | TRBD2 | TRBV5-1 | TGCGCCAGCAGCTTCAGCGGGGGGGCACAGTATTTT | CASSFSGGAQYF
. | TRBJ1-3 | . | TRBV7-2 | TGTGCCAGCAGCTTAGACCGGGGATTCACTGGAAACACCATATATTTT | CASSLDRGFTGNTIYF
. | TRBJ1-5 | . | TRBV11-2 | TGTGCCAGCAGCTTAGTCCAGGATCAGCCCCAGCATTTT | CASSLVQDQPQHF
. | TRBJ1-4 | TRBD1 | TRBV6-5 | TGTGCCAGCAGCCGAGGGGACAGAGTTAATGAAAAACTGTTTTTT | CASSRGDRVNEKLFF
. | TRBJ2-1 | TRBD2 | TRBV7-2 | TGTGCCAGCAGCTTAGCGGCGGCTAGCGGGGGTCGGAATGAGCAGTTCTTC | CASSLAAASGGRNEQFF
. | TRBJ2-3 | TRBD1 | TRBV19 | TGTGCCAGTAGCGACGACAGGGGGAAAGGAGATACGCAGTATTTT | CASSDDRGKGDTQYF
. | TRBJ2-1 | . | TRBV19 | TGTGCCAGCGCCCCCGCGAGCTCCTACAATGAGCAGTTCTTC | CASAPASSYNEQFF
. | TRBJ1-4 | TRBD1 | TRBV5-4 | TGTGCCAGCAGTCGGGACAGGGGAAATGAAAAACTGTTTTTT | CASSRDRGNEKLFF
. | TRBJ1-2 | . | TRBV2 | TGTGCCAGCATGGGGGGATTGAATGGCTACACCTTC | CASMGGLNGYTF
. | TRBJ2-1 | . | TRBV6-2/TRBV6-3 | TGTGCCAGCAGTTACACCTCCTCTAGCGCGGAGCAGTTCTTC | CASSYTSSSAEQFF
. | TRBJ2-2 | TRBD2 | TRBV2 | TGTGCCAGCAGTGGCACTAGCGCAACCTGGGCCGGGGAGCTGTTTTTT | CASSGTSATWAGELFF
many | TRBJ2-1 | TRBD2 | TRBV24-1 | TGTGCCACCAGTGATGGAGGGGTTTTCGGGCTAGCGGGGTCCCACCACTCCTACAATGAGCAGTTCTTC | CATSDGGVFGLAGSHHSYNEQFF
. | TRBJ2-2 | TRBD1 | TRBV6-5 | TGTGCCAGCAGTCCCGGGACAGACCTATACCGGGAGCTGTTTTTT | CASSPGTDLYRELFF
. | TRBJ2-5 | TRBD2 | TRBV24-1 | TGTGCCACCAGTGACCAGTTAGCGGGGGGGCAAGAGACCCAGTACTTC | CATSDQLAGGQETQYF
few | TRBJ1-4 | TRBD1 | TRBV6-2/TRBV6-3 | TGTGCCAGCAGTTCGGAAAAGGACAGGGTGTGGGAAGAAAAACTGTTTTTT | CASSSEKDRVWEEKLFF
once | TRBJ2-3 | TRBD1 | TRBV6-5 | TGTGCCAGCGGACAGGGGACAGATACGCAGTATTTT | CASGQGTDTQYF
. | TRBJ2-6 | . | TRBV3-1/TRBV3-2 | TGTGCCAGCAGCCCTGTAGCCTCCGGGGCCAACGTCCTGACTTTC | CASSPVASGANVLTF
. | TRBJ1-2 | . | TRBV10-3 | TGTGCCACCAATTCGGACCCGGGGGGCTACACCTTC | CATNSDPGGYTF
. | TRBJ2-3 | TRBD2 | TRBV7-9 | TGTGCCAGCAGCTTAGTCGGGACTAGCGGCGGCACAGATACGCAGTATTTT | CASSLVGTSGGTDTQYF
few | TRBJ2-7 | TRBD2 | TRBV19 | TGTGCCAGTAAGCGGCGGGAGACGGGCGAGCAGTACTTC | CASKRRETGEQYF
. | TRBJ2-1 | TRBD2 | TRBV28 | TGTGCCAGCAGTTACGGTTTGCTAGCGGGACCTAAGGGGTCCTACAATGAGCAGTTCTTC | CASSYGLLAGPKGSYNEQFF
. | TRBJ2-1 | . | TRBV4-3 | TGCGCCAGCAGCCAAGCCCACGGACGGGAAACCCTAAGGTACAATGAGCAGTTCTTC | CASSQAHGRETLRYNEQFF
. | TRBJ2-1 | TRBD2 | TRBV16 | TGTGCCAGCAGCCCCCGTCTAGCGGAGTCGAATGAGCAGTTCTTC | CASSPRLAESNEQFF
. | TRBJ2-7 | TRBD2 | TRBV6-5 | TGTGCCAGCACCAGACTAGCGGGGGACTACGAGCAGTACTTC | CASTRLAGDYEQYF
few | TRBJ2-3 | . | TRBV4-1 | TGCGCCAGCAGCCAAGGTGGGAGATTCACAGATACGCAGTATTTT | CASSQGGRFTDTQYF
. | TRBJ2-7 | . | TRBV6-2/TRBV6-3 | TGTGCCAGCAGTTACGATCGCGTGTACGAGCAGTACTTC | CASSYDRVYEQYF
once | TRBJ2-7 | TRBD1 | TRBV19 | TGTGCCAGTAGTAGAACACCGGGACAGGGAACCTACGAGCAGTACTTC | CASSRTPGQGTYEQYF
. | TRBJ2-3 | TRBD1 | TRBV18 | TGTGCCAGCTCACGGGACAGGGTGGAAGATACGCAGTATTTT | CASSRDRVEDTQYF
once | TRBJ1-4 | . | TRBV5-1 | TGCGCCAGCAGCTCATCAGGGGAAAAACTGTTTTTT | CASSSSGEKLFF
. | TRBJ1-1 | . | TRBV7-2 | TGTGCCAGCAGCTTAATGGCAGGGGACACTGAAGCTTTCTTT | CASSLMAGDTEAFF
. | TRBJ1-1 | . | TRBV19 | TGTGCCGTGGGTGGACAGCAGAACACTGAAGCTTTCTTT | CAVGGQQNTEAFF
. | TRBJ1-2 | . | TRBV19 | TGTGCCAGTAGCCAATTGGCAGACTTATATGGCTACACCTTC | CASSQLADLYGYTF
. | TRBJ1-5 | . | TRBV4-1 | TGCGCCAGCAGCCCCTTATTAATCGGGGTGAGGAGCAATCAGCCCCAGCATTTT | CASSPLLIGVRSNQPQHF
few | TRBJ1-5 | TRBD1 | TRBV5-4 | TGTGCCAGCAGCACTGGGACAGCTAGCAATCAGCCCCAGCATTTT | CASSTGTASNQPQHF
. | TRBJ1-5 | . | TRBV2 | TGTGCCAGCTCGAGGTTCGGGAGCAATCAGCCCCAGCATTTT | CASSRFGSNQPQHF
. | TRBJ1-1 | . | TRBV7-2 | TGTGCCAGCAGTCGGTCTATGAACACTGAAGCTTTCTTT | CASSRSMNTEAFF
. | TRBJ2-6 | TRBD1 | TRBV18 | TGTGCCAGCTCACGGGGACAGGCCAACTCTGGGGCCAACGTCCTGACTTTC | CASSRGQANSGANVLTF
. | TRBJ1-5 | . | TRBV28 | TGTGCCAGCAGTTTAGGGCAGTGGCAGCCCCAGCATTTT | CASSLGQWQPQHF
. | TRBJ1-5 | TRBD1 | TRBV4-1 | TGCGCCAGCAGCCAAGGGGGACAGGGAGTAGGGCCCCAGCATTTT | CASSQGGQGVGPQHF
once | TRBJ1-5 | TRBD1 | TRBV2 | TGTGCCAGCAGTCCACTACAGGGGGCCTATCAGCCCCAGCATTTT | CASSPLQGAYQPQHF
. | TRBJ2-5 | TRBD2 | TRBV3-1/TRBV3-2 | TGTGCCAGCAGCTCCGGGACTAGGGGGGTGGAGACCCAGTACTTC | CASSSGTRGVETQYF